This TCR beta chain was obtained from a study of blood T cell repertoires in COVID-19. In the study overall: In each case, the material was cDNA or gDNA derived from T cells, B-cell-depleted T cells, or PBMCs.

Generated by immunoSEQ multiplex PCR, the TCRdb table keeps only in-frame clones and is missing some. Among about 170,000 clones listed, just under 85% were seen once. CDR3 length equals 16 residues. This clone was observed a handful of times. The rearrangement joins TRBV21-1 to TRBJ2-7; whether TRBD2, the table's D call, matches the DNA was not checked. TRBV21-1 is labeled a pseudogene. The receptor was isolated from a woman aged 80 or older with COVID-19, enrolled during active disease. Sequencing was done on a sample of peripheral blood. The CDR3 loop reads CASSKRPGLDIYEQYF. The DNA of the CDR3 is TGTGCCAGCAGCAAAAGGCCGGGACTGGATATCTACGAGCAGTACTTC.